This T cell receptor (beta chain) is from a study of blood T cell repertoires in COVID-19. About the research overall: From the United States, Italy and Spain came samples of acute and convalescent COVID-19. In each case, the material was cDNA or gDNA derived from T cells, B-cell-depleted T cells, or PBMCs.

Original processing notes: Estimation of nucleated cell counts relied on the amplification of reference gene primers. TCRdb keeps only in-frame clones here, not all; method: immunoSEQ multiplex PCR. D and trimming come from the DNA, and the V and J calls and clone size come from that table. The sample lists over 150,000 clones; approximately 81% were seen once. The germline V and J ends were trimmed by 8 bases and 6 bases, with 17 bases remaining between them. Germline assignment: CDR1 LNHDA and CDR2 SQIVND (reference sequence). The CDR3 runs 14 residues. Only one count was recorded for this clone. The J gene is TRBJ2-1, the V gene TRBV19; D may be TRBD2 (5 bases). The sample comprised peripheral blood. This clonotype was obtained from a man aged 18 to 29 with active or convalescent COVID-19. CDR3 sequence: CASSRDFRVNEQFF. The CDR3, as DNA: TGTGCCAGTTCCCGGGATTTTAGGGTCAATGAGCAGTTCTTC.